This TCR beta chain was sequenced in a study of control samples from healthy donors and cancer patients (dated by TCRdb to between 2020 and 2021). A distance of 19 bases separates the germline ends of V and J, which lose 4 bases and 10 bases respectively. The germline V gene gives CDR1 as MNHEY and CDR2 as SVGAGI. Including cysteine and phenylalanine, the CDR3 has 15 amino acids. This entry keeps only the CDR3 DNA: 45 bases, framed from base 1. The receptor library was made with the immunoSEQ multiplex PCR assay. TCRdb limited this immuneACCESS table to in-frame rearrangements with V and J called. A share of clones is missing; checked studies link under half to unresolved V genes, and the rest is unexplained. The sample table holds 90,000 to 100,000 clones, of which roughly four fifths were seen once. About 2% of the sample is in the top ten clones. With regard to this clone: Its antigen remains undetermined. Qualities for individual bases were not recorded, and no much larger clone is one base off.

Rearrangement joined TRBV6-5 to TRBJ1-4; TRBD1 is a possible D gene, resting on 5 matching bases. The sequencing input was blood. This TCR came from a man aged 55 to 70 in good health. The CDR3 sequence is CASSWDRVSEGKLFF. The DNA sequence is as follows: TGTGCCAGCAGTTGGGACCGTGTCTCGGAGGGAAAACTGTTTTTT.